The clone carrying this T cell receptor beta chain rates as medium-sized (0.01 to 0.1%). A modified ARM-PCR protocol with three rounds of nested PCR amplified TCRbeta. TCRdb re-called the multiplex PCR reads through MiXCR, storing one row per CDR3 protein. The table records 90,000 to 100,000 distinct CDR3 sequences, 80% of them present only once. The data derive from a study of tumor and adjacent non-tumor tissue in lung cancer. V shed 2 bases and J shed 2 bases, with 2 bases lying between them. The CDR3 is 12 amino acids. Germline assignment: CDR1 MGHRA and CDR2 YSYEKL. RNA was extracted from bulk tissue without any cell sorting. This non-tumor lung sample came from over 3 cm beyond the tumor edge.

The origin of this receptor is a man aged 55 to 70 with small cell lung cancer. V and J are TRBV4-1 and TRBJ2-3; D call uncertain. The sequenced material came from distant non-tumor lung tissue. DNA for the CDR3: TGCGCCAGCAGCCAAAACACAGATACGCAGTATTTT. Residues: CASSQNTDTQYF.